The sequence of this T cell receptor (beta chain) was determined in a study of shared clonotypes between healthy human individuals. Execution of the assay was at deep level. This table comes from immunoSEQ multiplex PCR, and its TCRdb copy is limited to in-frame clones, with some not included. The sample comprises fewer than 700,000 clones, around three quarters of which are singletons, and around 12% rests with the top ten. From germline, CDR1 is MGHRA and CDR2 YSYEKL. The CDR3 has 16 amino acids. V shed 0 bases, J shed 3 bases, and the junction held 2 bases outside the gene matches. This clone occurred once. The donors were adults (healthy and HIV-negative) with no recent acute infections or vaccinations.

The receptor was isolated from a woman aged 35 to 49 in good health. Some clones in this sample may be carry-over from other donors' samples. This chain links TRBV4-1 with TRBJ2-3, with 11 bases that match TRBD2. The sample consisted of PBMCs. CDR3 region: CASSQELAGVTDTQYF. The CDR3, as DNA: TGCGCCAGCAGCCAAGAACTAGCGGGAGTGACAGATACGCAGTATTTT.